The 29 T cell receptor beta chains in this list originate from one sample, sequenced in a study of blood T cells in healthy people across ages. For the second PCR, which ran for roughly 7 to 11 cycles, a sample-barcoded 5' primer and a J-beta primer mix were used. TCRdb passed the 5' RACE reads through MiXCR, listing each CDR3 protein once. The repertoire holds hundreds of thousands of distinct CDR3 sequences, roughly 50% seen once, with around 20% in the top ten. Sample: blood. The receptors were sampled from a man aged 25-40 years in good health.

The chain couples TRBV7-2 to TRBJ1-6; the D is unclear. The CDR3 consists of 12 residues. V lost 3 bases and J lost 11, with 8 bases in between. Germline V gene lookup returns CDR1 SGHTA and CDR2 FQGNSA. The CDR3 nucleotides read TGTGCCAGCAGCTTCGGACGTACACCCCTCCACTTT. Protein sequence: CASSFGRTPLHF.

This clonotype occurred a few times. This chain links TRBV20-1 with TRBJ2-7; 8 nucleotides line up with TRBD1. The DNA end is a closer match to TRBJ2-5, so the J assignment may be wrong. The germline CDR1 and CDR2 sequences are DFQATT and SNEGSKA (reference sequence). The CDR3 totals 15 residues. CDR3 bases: TGCAGTGCTAGAGACCCAGGGGGCCTCGGGGAGACCCAGTACTTC. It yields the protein CSARDPGGLGETQYF.

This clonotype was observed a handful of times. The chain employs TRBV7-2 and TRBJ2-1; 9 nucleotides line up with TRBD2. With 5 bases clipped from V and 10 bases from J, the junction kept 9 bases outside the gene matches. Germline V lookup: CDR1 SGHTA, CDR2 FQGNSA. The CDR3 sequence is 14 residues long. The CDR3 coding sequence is TGTGCCAGCAGCCCCGGACTAGCGAGGATCGAGCAGTTCTTC. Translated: CASSPGLARIEQFF.

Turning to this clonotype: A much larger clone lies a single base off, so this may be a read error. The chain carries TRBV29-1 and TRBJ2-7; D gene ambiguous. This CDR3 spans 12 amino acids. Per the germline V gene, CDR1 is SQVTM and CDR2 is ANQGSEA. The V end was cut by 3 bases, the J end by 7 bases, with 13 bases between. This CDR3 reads CSVDKVDTEQYF. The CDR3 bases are TGCAGCGTTGATAAGGTGGATACTGAGCAGTACTTC.

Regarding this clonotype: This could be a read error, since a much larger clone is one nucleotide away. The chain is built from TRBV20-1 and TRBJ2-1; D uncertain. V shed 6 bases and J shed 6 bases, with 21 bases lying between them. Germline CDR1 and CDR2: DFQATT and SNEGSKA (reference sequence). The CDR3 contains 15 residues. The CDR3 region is CSAPTDTVELNEQFF. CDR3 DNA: TGCAGTGCGCCGACCGACACAGTTGAGCTCAATGAGCAGTTCTTC.

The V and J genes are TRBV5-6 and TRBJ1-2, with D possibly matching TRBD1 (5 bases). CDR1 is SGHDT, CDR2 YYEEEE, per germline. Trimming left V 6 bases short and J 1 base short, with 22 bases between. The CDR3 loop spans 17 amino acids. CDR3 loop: CASTPRGSGVFNYGYTF. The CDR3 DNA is TGTGCCAGCACCCCGAGGGGATCGGGCGTTTTTAACTATGGCTACACCTTC.

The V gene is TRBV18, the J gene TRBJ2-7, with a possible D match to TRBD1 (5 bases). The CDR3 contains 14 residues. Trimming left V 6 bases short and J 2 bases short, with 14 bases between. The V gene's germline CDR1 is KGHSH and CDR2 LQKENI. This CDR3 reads CASSLSSRAYEQYF. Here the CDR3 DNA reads TGTGCCAGCTCCCTCTCGTCCAGGGCCTACGAGCAGTACTTC.

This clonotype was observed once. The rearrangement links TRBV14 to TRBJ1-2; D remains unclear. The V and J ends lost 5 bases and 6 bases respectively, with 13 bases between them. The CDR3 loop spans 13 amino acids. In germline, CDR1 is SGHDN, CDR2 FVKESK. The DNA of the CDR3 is TGTGCCAGCAGCTACATTGACACCGATGGCTACACCTTC. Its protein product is CASSYIDTDGYTF.

The CDR3 spells CASSRDFFVPSSYNEQFF. CDR3 bases: TGTGCCAGCAGTAGGGACTTTTTTGTCCCCAGCTCCTACAATGAGCAGTTCTTC. This chain joins TRBV27 and TRBJ2-1; D is perhaps TRBD2 (6 bases). Trimming removed 5 bases from V and 0 bases from J, with 20 bases in between. CDR1 is MNHEY, CDR2 SMNVEV, per germline (reference sequence). The CDR3 sequence is 18 residues long.

The CDR3: CASSQGDSRMNTEAFF. DNA for the CDR3: TGTGCCAGCAGCCAAGGGGACAGCCGCATGAACACTGAAGCTTTCTTT. The rearrangement uses TRBV3-1 and TRBJ1-1; 7 bases are a match to TRBD1. The CDR3 is 16 residues long. Germline V gives CDR1 LGHDT, CDR2 YNNKEL (reference sequence). The trim removed 1 base at V and 0 bases at J, leaving 5 bases unmatched. Full variable domain (remainder filled in from reference TRBV3-1 and TRBJ1-1): DTAVSQTPKYLVTQMGNDKSIKCEQNLGHDTMYWYKQDSKKFLKIMFSYNNKELIINETVPNRFSPKSPDKAHLNLHINSLELGDSAVYFCASSQGDSRMNTEAFFGQGTRLTVV.

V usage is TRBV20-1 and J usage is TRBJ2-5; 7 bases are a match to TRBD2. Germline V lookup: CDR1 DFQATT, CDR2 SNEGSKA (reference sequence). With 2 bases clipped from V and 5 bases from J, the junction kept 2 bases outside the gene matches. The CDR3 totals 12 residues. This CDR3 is CSARREDETQYF. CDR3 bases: TGCAGTGCTAGACGGGAGGACGAGACCCAGTACTTC.

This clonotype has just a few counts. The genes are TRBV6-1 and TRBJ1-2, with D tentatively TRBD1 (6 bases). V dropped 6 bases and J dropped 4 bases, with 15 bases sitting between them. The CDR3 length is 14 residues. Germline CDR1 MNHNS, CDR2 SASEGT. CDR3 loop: CASSPLGGAYGYTF. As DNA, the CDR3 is TGTGCCAGCAGCCCACTGGGGGGGGCCTATGGCTACACCTTC.

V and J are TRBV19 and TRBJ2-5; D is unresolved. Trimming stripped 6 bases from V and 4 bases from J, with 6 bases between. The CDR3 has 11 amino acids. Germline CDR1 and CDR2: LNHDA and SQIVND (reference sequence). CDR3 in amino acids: CASRERETQYF. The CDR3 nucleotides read TGTGCCAGTAGGGAAAGAGAGACCCAGTACTTC.

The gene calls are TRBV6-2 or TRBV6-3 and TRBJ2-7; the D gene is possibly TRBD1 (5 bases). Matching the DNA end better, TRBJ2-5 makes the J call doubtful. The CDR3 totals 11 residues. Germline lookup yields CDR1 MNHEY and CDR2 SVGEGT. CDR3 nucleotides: TGTGCCAGCACTCACAGGGAGACCCAGTACTTC. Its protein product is CASTHRETQYF.

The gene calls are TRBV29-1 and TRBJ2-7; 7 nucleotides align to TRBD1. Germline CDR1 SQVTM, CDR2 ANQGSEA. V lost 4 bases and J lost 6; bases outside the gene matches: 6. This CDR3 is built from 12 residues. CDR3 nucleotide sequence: TGCAGCGTTGGGGTACAGGGGATCGAGCAGTACTTC. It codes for CSVGVQGIEQYF.

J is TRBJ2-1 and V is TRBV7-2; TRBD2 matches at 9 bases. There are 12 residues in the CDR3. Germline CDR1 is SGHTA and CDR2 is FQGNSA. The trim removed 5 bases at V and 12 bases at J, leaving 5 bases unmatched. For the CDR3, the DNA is TGTGCCAGCAGCCCACAGCGGGAGGTGCAGTTCTTC. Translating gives CASSPQREVQFF.

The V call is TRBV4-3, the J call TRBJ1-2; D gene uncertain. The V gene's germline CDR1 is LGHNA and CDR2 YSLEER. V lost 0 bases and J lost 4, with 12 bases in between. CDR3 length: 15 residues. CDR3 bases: TGCGCCAGCAGCCAAGATCTCCTAGTAGGCTATGGCTACACCTTC. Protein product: CASSQDLLVGYGYTF.

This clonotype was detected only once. Here the CDR3 DNA reads TGTGCCAGCAGCCAGAACCTAGCGATAGAGACCCAGTACTTC. Its translation is CASSQNLAIETQYF. V usage is TRBV7-9 and J usage is TRBJ2-5; weak D call: TRBD2 (6 bases). CDR3 length equals 14 residues. The V gene lost 5 bases and the J gene lost 4 bases, with 14 bases spanning the gap. Germline V CDR1 and CDR2: SEHNR, FQNEAQ (reference sequence).

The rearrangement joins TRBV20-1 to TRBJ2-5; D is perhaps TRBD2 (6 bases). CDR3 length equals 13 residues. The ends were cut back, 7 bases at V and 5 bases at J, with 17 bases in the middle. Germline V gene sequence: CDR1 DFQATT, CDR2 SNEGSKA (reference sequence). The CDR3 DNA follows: TGCAGTGTTTCCGCTCCGGGGGACGAGACCCAGTACTTC. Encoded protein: CSVSAPGDETQYF.

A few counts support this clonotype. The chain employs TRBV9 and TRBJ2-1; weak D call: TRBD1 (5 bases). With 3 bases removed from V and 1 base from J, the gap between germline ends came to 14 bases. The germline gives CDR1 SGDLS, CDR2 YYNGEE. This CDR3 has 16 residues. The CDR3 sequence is CASSAWGVVSYNEQFF. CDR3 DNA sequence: TGTGCCAGCAGCGCGTGGGGCGTGGTATCCTACAATGAGCAGTTCTTC.

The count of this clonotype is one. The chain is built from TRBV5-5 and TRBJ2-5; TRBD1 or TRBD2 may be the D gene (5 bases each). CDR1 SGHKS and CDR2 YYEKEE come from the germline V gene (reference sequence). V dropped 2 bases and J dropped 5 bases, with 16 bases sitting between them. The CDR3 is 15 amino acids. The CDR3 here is CASSFSPGDVETQYF. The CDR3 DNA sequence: TGTGCCAGCAGCTTCTCCCCTGGGGACGTGGAGACCCAGTACTTC. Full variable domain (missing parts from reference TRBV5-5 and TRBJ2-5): DAGVTQSPTHLIKTRGQQVTLRCSPISGHKSVSWYQQVLGQGPQFIFQYYEKEERGRGNFPDRFSARQFPNYSSELNVNALLLGDSALYLCASSFSPGDVETQYFGPGTRLLVL.

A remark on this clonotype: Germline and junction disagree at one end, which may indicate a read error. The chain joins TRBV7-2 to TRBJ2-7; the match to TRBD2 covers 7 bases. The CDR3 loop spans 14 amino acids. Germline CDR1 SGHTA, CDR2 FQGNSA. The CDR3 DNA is TGTGCCAGCGGCTTTACGGGAGGCGATTACGAGCAGTACTTC. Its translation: CASGFTGGDYEQYF.

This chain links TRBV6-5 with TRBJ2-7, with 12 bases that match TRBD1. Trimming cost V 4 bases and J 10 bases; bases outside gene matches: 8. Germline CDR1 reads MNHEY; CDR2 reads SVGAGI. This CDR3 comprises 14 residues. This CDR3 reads CASSSGTGGPSQYF. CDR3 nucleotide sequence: TGTGCCAGCAGTTCTGGGACAGGGGGCCCTTCCCAGTACTTC.

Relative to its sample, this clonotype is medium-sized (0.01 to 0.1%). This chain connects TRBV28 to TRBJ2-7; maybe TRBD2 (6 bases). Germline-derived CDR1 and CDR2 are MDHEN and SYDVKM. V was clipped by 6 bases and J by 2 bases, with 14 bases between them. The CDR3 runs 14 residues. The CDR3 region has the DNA TGTGCCAGCAGCAGGTTCGGGGGTCCCTACGAGCAGTACTTC. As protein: CASSRFGGPYEQYF.

The CDR3 bases are TGTGCCAGCATCCACCTACCCCCTAGCGGGTATGCCTACGAGCAGTACTTC. Translation: CASIHLPPSGYAYEQYF. The chain combines TRBV27 with TRBJ2-7; 8 positions match TRBD2. V shed 7 bases, J shed 2 bases, and the junction held 16 bases outside the gene matches. CDR3 length: 17 residues. In germline, CDR1 is MNHEY, CDR2 SMNVEV (reference sequence).

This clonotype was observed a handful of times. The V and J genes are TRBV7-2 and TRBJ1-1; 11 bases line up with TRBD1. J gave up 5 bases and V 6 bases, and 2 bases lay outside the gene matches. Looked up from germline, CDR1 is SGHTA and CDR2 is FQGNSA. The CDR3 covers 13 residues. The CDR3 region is CASRGQGDTEAFF. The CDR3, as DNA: TGTGCCAGCAGGGGACAGGGGGATACTGAAGCTTTCTTT.

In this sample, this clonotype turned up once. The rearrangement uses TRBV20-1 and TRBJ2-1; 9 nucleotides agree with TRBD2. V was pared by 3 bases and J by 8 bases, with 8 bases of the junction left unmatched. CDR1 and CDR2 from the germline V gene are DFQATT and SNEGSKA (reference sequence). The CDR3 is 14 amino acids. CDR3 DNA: TGCAGTGCTAGCGTGGGACTAGCCGAGGATGAGCAGTTCTTC. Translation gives CSASVGLAEDEQFF.

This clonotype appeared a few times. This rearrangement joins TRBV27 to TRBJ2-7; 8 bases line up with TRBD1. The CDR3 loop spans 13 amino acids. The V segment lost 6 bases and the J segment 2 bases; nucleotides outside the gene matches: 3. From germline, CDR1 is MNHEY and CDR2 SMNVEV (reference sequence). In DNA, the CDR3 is TGTGCCAGCAGGGACAGGGTCACCTACGAGCAGTACTTC. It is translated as CASRDRVTYEQYF.

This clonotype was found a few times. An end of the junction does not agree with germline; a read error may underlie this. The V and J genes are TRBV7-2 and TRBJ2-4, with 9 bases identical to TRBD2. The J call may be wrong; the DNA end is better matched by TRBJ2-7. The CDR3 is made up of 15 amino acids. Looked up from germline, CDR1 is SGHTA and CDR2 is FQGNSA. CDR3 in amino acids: CASSVARGGSYEQYF. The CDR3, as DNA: TGTGCCAGCAGCGTAGCGCGGGGGGGAAGTTACGAGCAGTACTTC.